This TCR beta chain originates from a study of monozygotic twins with inflammatory bowel disease. Study-wide findings and caveats: IBD-affected twins scored below their healthy co-twins in TCRbeta diversity (inverse Simpson). Fewer shared clonotypes with others were found in IBD patients than in healthy twins, especially with disease activity. The analysis failed to separate different T cell subtypes.

The template-switching step introduced UMIs that carried a 6-nucleotide sample barcode. TCRdb reprocessed the 5' RACE reads and stores each CDR3 protein as one record, lacking DNA. The sample features approximately 100,000 distinct CDR3 sequences, with roughly an eighth in its top ten. This CDR3 is built from 14 residues. CDR1 SQVTM and CDR2 ANQGSEA come from the germline V gene. Worth noting for this clonotype: Its target is not known.

The sequenced sample was blood. The clonotype was recovered from a human donor with ulcerative colitis or Crohn's disease, or a healthy co-twin of an affected twin (not recorded which). This chain connects TRBV29-1 to TRBJ2-1. The CDR3 is CSAVGGGSYNEQFF.